A selection of T cell receptor beta chains follows, all from one sample in a study of T cell responses to AZD1222 COVID-19 vaccine. Here immunoSEQ multiplex PCR was the method, and the copy in TCRdb shows in-frame clones only, minus some. The sample records roughly 90,000 clones, approximately 89% being singletons. Sequenced here: peripheral blood, sampled 28 days after the second AZD1222 dose. These receptors all stem from an adult who received the AZD1222 COVID-19 vaccine. Each CDR3 is given with its conserved first and last residue. Fields, in order: V gene, J gene, clone size, D gene, CDR3 protein, CDR3 DNA. D genes are given only for firm matches. Some rows have no size entry. The others give once, few or many, or a class for an expanded clone.

V: TRBV29-1
J: TRBJ2-5
size: .
D: TRBD1
CDR3: CSGQGAQETQYF
DNA: TGCAGTGGACAGGGCGCCCAAGAGACCCAGTACTTC

V: TRBV6-5
J: TRBJ2-7
size: .
D: TRBD1
CDR3: CASKGQVPSYEQYF
DNA: TGTGCCAGCAAGGGACAGGTCCCCTCCTACGAGCAGTACTTC

V: TRBV9
J: TRBJ2-2
size: .
D: TRBD2
CDR3: CASSVGDSGGTNTGELFF
DNA: TGTGCCAGCAGCGTAGGGGATAGCGGGGGGACGAACACCGGGGAGCTGTTTTTT

V: TRBV7-2
J: TRBJ2-7
size: .
D: .
CDR3: CASSAIYEQYF
DNA: TGTGCCAGCAGCGCCATCTACGAGCAGTACTTC

V: TRBV7-9
J: TRBJ2-2
size: .
D: TRBD1
CDR3: CASSGQGVAGELFF
DNA: TGTGCCAGCAGCGGACAGGGGGTTGCCGGGGAGCTGTTTTTT

V: TRBV5-1
J: TRBJ2-2
size: .
D: .
CDR3: CASSFMPGDTGELFF
DNA: TGCGCCAGCAGCTTTATGCCAGGGGACACCGGGGAGCTGTTTTTT

V: TRBV5-1
J: TRBJ2-5
size: .
D: TRBD2
CDR3: CASSLGSGIQETQYF
DNA: TGCGCCAGCAGCTTAGGTAGCGGGATCCAAGAGACCCAGTACTTC

V: TRBV27
J: TRBJ2-1
size: .
D: TRBD2
CDR3: CASSLGSGGPNEQFF
DNA: TGTGCCAGCAGTTTAGGTAGCGGGGGGCCCAATGAGCAGTTCTTC

V: TRBV4-1
J: TRBJ1-2
size: .
D: TRBD1
CDR3: CASSSPVGRTGISEGYTF
DNA: TGCGCCAGCAGCTCCCCAGTCGGCCGGACAGGGATCTCGGAGGGCTACACCTTC

V: TRBV7-2
J: TRBJ1-1
size: .
D: TRBD1
CDR3: CASSWGTGSTEAFF
DNA: TGTGCCAGCAGCTGGGGGACAGGGAGCACTGAAGCTTTCTTT

V: TRBV20-1
J: TRBJ2-2
size: once
D: .
CDR3: CSARRGGELFF
DNA: TGCAGTGCTAGGAGAGGCGGGGAGCTGTTTTTT

V: TRBV19
J: TRBJ1-6
size: .
D: TRBD1
CDR3: CASSMMGRGTNSPLHF
DNA: TGTGCCAGTAGTATGATGGGCAGGGGGACGAATTCACCCCTCCACTTT

V: TRBV5-1
J: TRBJ2-2
size: .
D: .
CDR3: CASSSPGQMNTGELFF
DNA: TGCGCCAGCAGCTCACCCGGACAGATGAACACCGGGGAGCTGTTTTTT

V: TRBV19
J: TRBJ1-2
size: .
D: .
CDR3: CASSLGMGYGYTF
DNA: TGTGCCAGTAGTTTAGGGATGGGCTATGGCTACACCTTC

V: TRBV5-1
J: TRBJ1-2
size: .
D: .
CDR3: CASSLAEGSLAYGYTF
DNA: TGCGCCAGCAGCTTGGCCGAGGGTTCCCTCGCCTATGGCTACACCTTC

V: TRBV20-1
J: TRBJ2-7
size: .
D: .
CDR3: CSARVVNEQYF
DNA: TGCAGTGCTAGGGTTGTGAACGAGCAGTACTTC

V: TRBV6-2/TRBV6-3
J: TRBJ2-7
size: .
D: .
CDR3: CASSPGGGTYEQYF
DNA: TGTGCCAGCAGTCCCGGTGGAGGGACCTACGAGCAGTACTTC

V: TRBV7-3
J: TRBJ2-7
size: .
D: .
CDR3: CASSRRGGGEGYEQYF
DNA: TGTGCCAGCAGCCGCAGGGGAGGGGGCGAAGGCTACGAGCAGTACTTC

V: TRBV6-6
J: TRBJ1-5
size: .
D: .
CDR3: CASSSSGVQPQHF
DNA: TGTGCCAGCAGTTCCTCGGGGGTCCAGCCCCAGCATTTT

V: TRBV6-5
J: TRBJ1-6
size: .
D: TRBD1
CDR3: CASSWQRTGLTSPLHF
DNA: TGTGCCAGCAGTTGGCAGAGGACAGGCCTCACCTCACCCCTCCACTTT

V: TRBV10-2
J: TRBJ1-1
size: .
D: .
CDR3: CASNPGEGYTEAFF
DNA: TGCGCCAGCAATCCGGGGGAGGGCTACACTGAAGCTTTCTTT

V: TRBV10-3
J: TRBJ2-3
size: .
D: TRBD1
CDR3: CAISEMGQGTDTQYF
DNA: TGTGCCATCAGTGAGATGGGACAGGGGACAGATACGCAGTATTTT

V: TRBV2
J: TRBJ2-6
size: .
D: .
CDR3: CASRTDSGANVLTF
DNA: TGTGCCAGCCGGACGGACTCTGGGGCCAACGTCCTGACTTTC

V: TRBV28
J: TRBJ1-6
size: .
D: .
CDR3: CASSLFGREPGNSPLHF
DNA: TGTGCCAGCAGTTTATTCGGCAGAGAACCGGGGAATTCACCCCTCCACTTT

V: TRBV5-1
J: TRBJ2-1
size: .
D: TRBD2
CDR3: CASSHQKTSGGADEQFF
DNA: TGCGCCAGCAGCCACCAGAAGACTAGCGGGGGGGCCGATGAGCAGTTCTTC

V: TRBV6-5
J: TRBJ1-3
size: .
D: .
CDR3: CASRAGGDTIYF
DNA: TGTGCCAGCCGAGCGGGTGGGGACACCATATATTTT

V: TRBV12-5
J: TRBJ1-2
size: .
D: .
CDR3: CASGFGGYGYTF
DNA: TGTGCTAGTGGTTTCGGGGGATATGGCTACACCTTC

V: TRBV19
J: TRBJ2-1
size: .
D: TRBD2
CDR3: CASSALAGWDSNEQFF
DNA: TGTGCCAGTAGTGCCCTAGCGGGATGGGATAGTAATGAGCAGTTCTTC

V: TRBV11-2
J: TRBJ1-1
size: .
D: .
CDR3: CASSLEWSEAFF
DNA: TGTGCCAGCAGCTTAGAATGGTCTGAAGCTTTCTTT

V: TRBV10-1
J: TRBJ2-7
size: .
D: .
CDR3: CAIGGQYEQYF
DNA: TGCGCCATCGGGGGCCAATACGAGCAGTACTTC

V: TRBV11-2
J: TRBJ2-3
size: .
D: TRBD2
CDR3: CASSLGLAGAFRTDTQYF
DNA: TGTGCCAGCAGCCTAGGGCTAGCGGGGGCTTTCCGCACAGATACGCAGTATTTT

V: TRBV28
J: TRBJ2-5
size: .
D: .
CDR3: CASSSVSLYFQETQYF
DNA: TGTGCCAGCAGTTCGGTCTCCCTATACTTCCAAGAGACCCAGTACTTC

V: TRBV6-5
J: TRBJ2-3
size: once
D: TRBD1
CDR3: CASSYKRDSPPDTQYF
DNA: TGTGCCAGCAGTTATAAAAGGGACAGCCCCCCAGATACGCAGTATTTT

V: TRBV7-2
J: TRBJ2-3
size: .
D: TRBD2
CDR3: CASSLFGGGSTDTQYF
DNA: TGTGCCAGCAGCTTATTCGGCGGGGGGAGCACAGATACGCAGTATTTT

V: TRBV7-9
J: TRBJ1-5
size: once
D: .
CDR3: CASSLGGTGSNQPQHF
DNA: TGTGCCAGCAGCTTAGGGGGTACGGGGAGCAATCAGCCCCAGCATTTT

V: TRBV4-1
J: TRBJ1-2
size: .
D: TRBD1
CDR3: CASSQLRVMGQGHYGYTF
DNA: TGCGCCAGCAGCCAACTCAGGGTTATGGGACAGGGACACTATGGCTACACCTTC